This TCR beta chain comes out of a study of siplizumab effects on memory and regulatory T cells. Study findings and constraints: There was no confirmation of the suppressive function of proliferating Tregs from siplizumab cultures. An assignable phenotype, naive or memory, was missing from roughly 83-96% of proliferating CD4+ or CD8+ clones.

TCR templates, 75,000 to 100,000 per sample, were assayed. The repertoire was sequenced with immunoSEQ multiplex PCR; TCRdb's copy has only in-frame clones and lacks some. The sample carries over 65,000 clones, around 93% recorded once. CDR3 length: 13 residues. Trimming shortened V by 4 bases and J by 4 bases, and 11 bases separated the two germline ends. The germline V gene encodes CDR1 SGHNT and CDR2 YYREEE (reference sequence). As concerns this clone: Its specificity is unknown.

This TCR was sampled from a human donor in good health. The V and J genes are TRBV5-4 and TRBJ1-2; D possibly corresponds to TRBD1 (5 bases). The sample comprised CD8+ T cells sorted from blood. This chain's CDR3 is CASSLSGGYGYTF. The CDR3 nucleotides read TGTGCCAGCAGCCTTTCCGGGGGCTATGGCTACACCTTC.